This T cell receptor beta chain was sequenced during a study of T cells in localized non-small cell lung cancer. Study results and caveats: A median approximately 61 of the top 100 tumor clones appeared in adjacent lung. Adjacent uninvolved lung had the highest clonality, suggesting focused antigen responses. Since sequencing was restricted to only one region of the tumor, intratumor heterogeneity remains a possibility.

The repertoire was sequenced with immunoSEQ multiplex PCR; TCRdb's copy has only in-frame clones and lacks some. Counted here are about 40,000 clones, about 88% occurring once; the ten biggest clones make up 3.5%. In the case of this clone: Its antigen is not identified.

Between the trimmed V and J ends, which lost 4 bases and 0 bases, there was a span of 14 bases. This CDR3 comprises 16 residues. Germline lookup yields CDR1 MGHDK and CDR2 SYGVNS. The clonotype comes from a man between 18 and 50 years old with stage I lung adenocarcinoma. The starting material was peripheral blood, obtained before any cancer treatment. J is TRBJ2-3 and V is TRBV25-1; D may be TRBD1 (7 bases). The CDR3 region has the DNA TGTGCCAGCAGTGCCTACAGGGGAGGAAGCACAGATACGCAGTATTTT. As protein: CASSAYRGGSTDTQYF.